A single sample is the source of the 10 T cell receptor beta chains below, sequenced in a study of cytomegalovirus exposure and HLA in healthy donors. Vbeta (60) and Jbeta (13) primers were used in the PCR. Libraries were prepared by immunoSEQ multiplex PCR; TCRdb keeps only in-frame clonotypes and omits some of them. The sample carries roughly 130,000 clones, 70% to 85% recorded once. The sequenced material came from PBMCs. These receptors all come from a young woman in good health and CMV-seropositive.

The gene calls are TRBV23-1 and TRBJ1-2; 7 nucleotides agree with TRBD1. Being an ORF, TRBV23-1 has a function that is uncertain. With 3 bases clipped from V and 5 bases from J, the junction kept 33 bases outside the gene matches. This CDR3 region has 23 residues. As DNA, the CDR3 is TGCGCCAGCAGTCACCTCTCCCCGGGTCGGACAGGCTACACCTCCGCACCCCAGTATGGCTACACCTTC. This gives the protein CASSHLSPGRTGYTSAPQYGYTF.

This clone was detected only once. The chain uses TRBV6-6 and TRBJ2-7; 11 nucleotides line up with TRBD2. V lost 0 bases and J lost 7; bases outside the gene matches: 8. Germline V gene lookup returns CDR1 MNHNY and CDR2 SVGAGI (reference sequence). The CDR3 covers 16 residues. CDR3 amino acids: CASSYSSGGETGEQYF. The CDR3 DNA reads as TGTGCCAGCAGTTACTCTAGCGGGGGGGAAACGGGTGAGCAGTACTTC.

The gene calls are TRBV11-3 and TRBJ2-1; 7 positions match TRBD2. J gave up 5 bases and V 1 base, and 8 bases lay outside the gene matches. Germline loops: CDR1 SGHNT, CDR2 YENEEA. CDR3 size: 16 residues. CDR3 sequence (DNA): TGTGCCAGCAGCTTAGTAAGCGGGGCCCAGGACAATGAGCAGTTCTTC. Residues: CASSLVSGAQDNEQFF.

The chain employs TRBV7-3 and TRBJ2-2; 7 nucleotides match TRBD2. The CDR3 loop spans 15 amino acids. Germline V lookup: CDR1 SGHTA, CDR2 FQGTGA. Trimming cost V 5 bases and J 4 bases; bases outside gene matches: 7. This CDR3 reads CASSPTTSTTGELFF. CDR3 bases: TGTGCCAGCAGCCCCACGACTAGCACCACCGGGGAGCTGTTTTTT.

In DNA, the CDR3 is TGTGCCAGCAGTCCATTCGACAGGGACTATGGCTACACCTTC. Translation: CASSPFDRDYGYTF. This chain joins TRBV6-5 and TRBJ1-2, with 7 bases identical to TRBD1. Germline V CDR1 and CDR2: MNHEY, SVGAGI. The CDR3 is made up of 14 amino acids. Trimming at V came to 5 bases and at J to 3 bases, leaving 6 bases not matched to a gene.

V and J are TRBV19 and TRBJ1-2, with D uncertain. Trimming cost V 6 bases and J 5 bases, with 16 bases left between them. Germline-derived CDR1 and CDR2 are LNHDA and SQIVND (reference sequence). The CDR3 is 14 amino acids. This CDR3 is CASRAAPPSYGYTF. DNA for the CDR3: TGTGCCAGTAGGGCGGCACCTCCCTCGTATGGCTACACCTTC.

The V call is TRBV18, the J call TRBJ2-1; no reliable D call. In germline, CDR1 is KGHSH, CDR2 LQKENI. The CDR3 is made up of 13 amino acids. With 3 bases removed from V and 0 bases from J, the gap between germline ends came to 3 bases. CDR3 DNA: TGTGCCAGCTCACCGAGCTCCTACAATGAGCAGTTCTTC. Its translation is CASSPSSYNEQFF.

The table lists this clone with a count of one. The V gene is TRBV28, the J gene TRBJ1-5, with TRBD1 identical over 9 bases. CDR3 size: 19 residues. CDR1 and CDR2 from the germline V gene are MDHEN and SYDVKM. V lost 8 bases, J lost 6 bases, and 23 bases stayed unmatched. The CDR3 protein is CASPPPGQGAPLGSQPQHF. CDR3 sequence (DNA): TGTGCCAGCCCTCCCCCGGGACAGGGAGCTCCTTTGGGGAGTCAGCCCCAGCATTTT.

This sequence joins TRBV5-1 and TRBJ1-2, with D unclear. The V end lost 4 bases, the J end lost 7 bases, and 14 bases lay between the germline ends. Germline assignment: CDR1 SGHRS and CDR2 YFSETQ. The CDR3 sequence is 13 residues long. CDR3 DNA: TGCGCCAGCAGCCTCGATGAGGGTCGTGGCTACACCTTC. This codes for CASSLDEGRGYTF.

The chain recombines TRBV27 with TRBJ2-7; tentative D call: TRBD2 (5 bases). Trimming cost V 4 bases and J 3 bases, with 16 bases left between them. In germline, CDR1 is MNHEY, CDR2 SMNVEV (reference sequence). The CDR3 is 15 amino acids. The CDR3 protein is CASSWAGDQYYEQYF. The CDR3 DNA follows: TGTGCCAGCAGTTGGGCCGGGGATCAATACTACGAGCAGTACTTC.